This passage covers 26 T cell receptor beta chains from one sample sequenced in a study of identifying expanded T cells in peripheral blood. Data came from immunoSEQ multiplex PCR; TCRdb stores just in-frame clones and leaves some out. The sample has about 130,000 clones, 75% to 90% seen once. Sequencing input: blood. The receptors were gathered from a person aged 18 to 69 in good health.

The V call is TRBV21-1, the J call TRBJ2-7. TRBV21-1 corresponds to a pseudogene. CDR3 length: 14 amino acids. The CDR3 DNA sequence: TGTGCCAGCAGCCCCTGTGGGGTCAAATACGAGCAGTACTTC. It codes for CASSPCGVKYEQYF.

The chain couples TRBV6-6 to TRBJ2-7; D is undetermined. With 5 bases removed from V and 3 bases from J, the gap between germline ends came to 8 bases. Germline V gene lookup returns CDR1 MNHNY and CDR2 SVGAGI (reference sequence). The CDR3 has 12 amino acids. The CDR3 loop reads CASSNRDYEQYF. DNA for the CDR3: TGTGCCAGCAGTAATAGGGACTACGAGCAGTACTTC.

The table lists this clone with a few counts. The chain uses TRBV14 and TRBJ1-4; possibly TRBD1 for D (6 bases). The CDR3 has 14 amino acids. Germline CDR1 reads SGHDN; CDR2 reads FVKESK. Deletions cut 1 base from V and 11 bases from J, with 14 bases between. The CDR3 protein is CASSQGRGLEKLFF. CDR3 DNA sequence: TGTGCCAGCAGCCAAGGAAGGGGGTTGGAGAAACTGTTTTTT.

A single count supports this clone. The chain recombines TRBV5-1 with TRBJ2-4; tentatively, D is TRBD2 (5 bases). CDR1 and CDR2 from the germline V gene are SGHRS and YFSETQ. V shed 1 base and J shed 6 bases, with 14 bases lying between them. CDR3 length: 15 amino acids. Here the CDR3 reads CASSLSGVEGNIQYF. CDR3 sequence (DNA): TGCGCCAGCAGCTTGTCCGGGGTCGAGGGAAACATTCAGTACTTC.

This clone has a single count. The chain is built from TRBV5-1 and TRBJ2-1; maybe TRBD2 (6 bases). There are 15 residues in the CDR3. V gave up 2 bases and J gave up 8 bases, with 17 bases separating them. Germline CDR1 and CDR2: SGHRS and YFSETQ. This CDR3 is CASSLVGGPEDEQFF. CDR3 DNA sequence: TGCGCCAGCAGCTTAGTAGGAGGGCCGGAGGATGAGCAGTTCTTC.

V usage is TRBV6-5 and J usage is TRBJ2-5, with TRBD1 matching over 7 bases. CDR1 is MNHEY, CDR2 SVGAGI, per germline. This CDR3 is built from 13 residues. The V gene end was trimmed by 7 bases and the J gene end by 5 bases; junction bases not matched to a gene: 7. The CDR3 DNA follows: TGTGCCAGCACCCCACAGGGGCGGGAGACCCAGTACTTC. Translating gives CASTPQGRETQYF.

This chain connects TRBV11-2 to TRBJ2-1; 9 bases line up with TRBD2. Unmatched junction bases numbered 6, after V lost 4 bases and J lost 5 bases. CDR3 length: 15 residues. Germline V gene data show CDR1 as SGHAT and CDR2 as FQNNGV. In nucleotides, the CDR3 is TGTGCCAGCAGCTCCCCGGGACTAGCTAACAATGAGCAGTTCTTC. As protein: CASSSPGLANNEQFF. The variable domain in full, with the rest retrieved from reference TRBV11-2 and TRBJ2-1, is EAGVAQSPRYKIIEKRQSVAFWCNPISGHATLYWYQQILGQGPKLLIQFQNNGVVDDSQLPKDRFSAERLKGVDSTLKIQPAKLEDSAVYLCASSSPGLANNEQFFGPGTRLTVL.

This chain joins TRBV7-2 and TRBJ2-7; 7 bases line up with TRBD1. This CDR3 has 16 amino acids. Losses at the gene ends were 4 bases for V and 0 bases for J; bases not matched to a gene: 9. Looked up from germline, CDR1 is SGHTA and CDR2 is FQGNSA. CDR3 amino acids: CASSYPGQRSSYEQYF. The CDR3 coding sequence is TGTGCCAGCAGCTATCCGGGACAGAGAAGCTCCTACGAGCAGTACTTC. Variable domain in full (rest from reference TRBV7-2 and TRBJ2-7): GAGVSQSPSNKVTEKGKDVELRCDPISGHTALYWYRQSLGQGLEFLIYFQGNSAPDKSGLPSDRFSAERTGGSVSTLTIQRTQQEDSAVYLCASSYPGQRSSYEQYFGPGTRLTVT.

The CDR3 loop is CASSLQSGHEQYF. In DNA form, the CDR3 reads TGTGCCAGCAGCCTACAATCGGGACACGAGCAGTACTTC. V is TRBV7-3 and J is TRBJ2-7; D is possibly TRBD1 or TRBD2 (5 bases each). V lost 5 bases, J lost 5 bases, and 13 bases lay in between. This CDR3 region has 13 residues. Germline-derived CDR1 and CDR2 are SGHTA and FQGTGA.

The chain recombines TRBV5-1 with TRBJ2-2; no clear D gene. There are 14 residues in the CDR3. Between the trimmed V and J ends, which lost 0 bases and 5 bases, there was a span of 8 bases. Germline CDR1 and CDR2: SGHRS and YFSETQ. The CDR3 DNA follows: TGCGCCAGCAGCTTGGAGGGTGTTACCGGGGAGCTGTTTTTT. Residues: CASSLEGVTGELFF.

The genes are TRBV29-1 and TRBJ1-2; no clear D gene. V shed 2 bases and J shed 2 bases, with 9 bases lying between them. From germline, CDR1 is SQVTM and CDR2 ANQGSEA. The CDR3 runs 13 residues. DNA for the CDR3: TGCAGCGTTGAATTGGCGGGGAACTATGGCTACACCTTC. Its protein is CSVELAGNYGYTF.

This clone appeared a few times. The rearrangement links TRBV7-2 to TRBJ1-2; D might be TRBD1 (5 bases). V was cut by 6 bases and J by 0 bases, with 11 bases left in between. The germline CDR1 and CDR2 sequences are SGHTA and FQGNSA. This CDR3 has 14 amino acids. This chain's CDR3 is CASRVGGANYGYTF. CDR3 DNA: TGTGCCAGCAGAGTCGGGGGGGCTAACTATGGCTACACCTTC.

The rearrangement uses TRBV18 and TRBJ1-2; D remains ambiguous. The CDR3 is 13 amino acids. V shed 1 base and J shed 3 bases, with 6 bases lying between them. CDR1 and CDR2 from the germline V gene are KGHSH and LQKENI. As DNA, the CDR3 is TGTGCCAGCTCACCACGTCAGGACTATGGCTACACCTTC. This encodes CASSPRQDYGYTF.

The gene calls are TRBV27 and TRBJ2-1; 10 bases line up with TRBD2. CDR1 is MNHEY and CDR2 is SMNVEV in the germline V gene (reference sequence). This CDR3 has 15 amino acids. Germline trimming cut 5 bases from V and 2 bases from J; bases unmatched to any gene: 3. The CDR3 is CASSVLAGPYNEQFF. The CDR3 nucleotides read TGTGCCAGCAGTGTACTAGCGGGACCCTACAATGAGCAGTTCTTC.

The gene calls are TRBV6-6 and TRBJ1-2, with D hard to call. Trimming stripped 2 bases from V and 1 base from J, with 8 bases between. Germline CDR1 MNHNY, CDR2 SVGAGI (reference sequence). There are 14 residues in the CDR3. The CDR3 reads CASSYPGFNYGYTF. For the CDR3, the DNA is TGTGCCAGCAGTTACCCGGGATTTAACTATGGCTACACCTTC.

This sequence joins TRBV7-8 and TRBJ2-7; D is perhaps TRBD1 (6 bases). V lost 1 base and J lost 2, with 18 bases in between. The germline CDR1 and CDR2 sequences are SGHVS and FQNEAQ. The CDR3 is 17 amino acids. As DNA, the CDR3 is TGTGCCAGCAGCTTAGATCCACCGGGACACCCAACCTACGAGCAGTACTTC. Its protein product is CASSLDPPGHPTYEQYF.

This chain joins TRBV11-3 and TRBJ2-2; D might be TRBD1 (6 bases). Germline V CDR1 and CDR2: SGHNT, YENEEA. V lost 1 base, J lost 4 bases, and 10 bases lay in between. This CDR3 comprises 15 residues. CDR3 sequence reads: CASSLGQGTTGELFF. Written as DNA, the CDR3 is TGTGCCAGCAGCTTAGGTCAGGGGACCACCGGGGAGCTGTTTTTT.

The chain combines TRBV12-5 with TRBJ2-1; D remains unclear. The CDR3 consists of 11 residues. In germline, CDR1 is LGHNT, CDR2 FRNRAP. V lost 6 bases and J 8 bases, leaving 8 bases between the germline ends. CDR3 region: CASGTWYEQFF. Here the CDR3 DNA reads TGTGCTAGTGGAACTTGGTATGAGCAGTTCTTC.

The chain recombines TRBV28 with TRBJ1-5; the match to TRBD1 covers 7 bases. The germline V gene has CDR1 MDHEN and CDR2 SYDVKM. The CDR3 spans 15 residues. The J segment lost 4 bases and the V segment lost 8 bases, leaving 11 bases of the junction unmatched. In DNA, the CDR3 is TGTGCCAGCGGACCGACCCAGGGGGGAAATCAGCCCCAGCATTTT. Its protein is CASGPTQGGNQPQHF.

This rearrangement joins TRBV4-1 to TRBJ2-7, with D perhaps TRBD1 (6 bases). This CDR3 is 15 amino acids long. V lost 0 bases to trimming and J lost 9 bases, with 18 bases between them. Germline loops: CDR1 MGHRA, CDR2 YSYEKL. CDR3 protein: CASSQEVGQGRRQYF. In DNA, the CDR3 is TGCGCCAGCAGCCAAGAAGTGGGCCAGGGGAGAAGGCAGTACTTC.

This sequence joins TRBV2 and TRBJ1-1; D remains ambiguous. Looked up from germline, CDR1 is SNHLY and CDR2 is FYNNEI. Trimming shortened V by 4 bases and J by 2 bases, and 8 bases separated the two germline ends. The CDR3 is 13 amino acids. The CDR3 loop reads CASSAQYNTEAFF. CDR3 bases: TGTGCCAGCAGTGCACAGTATAACACTGAAGCTTTCTTT.

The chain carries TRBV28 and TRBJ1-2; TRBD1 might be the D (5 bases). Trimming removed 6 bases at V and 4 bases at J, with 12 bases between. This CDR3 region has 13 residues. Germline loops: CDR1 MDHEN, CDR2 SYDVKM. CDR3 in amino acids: CASRPGQGYGYTF. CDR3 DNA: TGTGCCAGCAGGCCAGGGCAGGGCTATGGCTACACCTTC.

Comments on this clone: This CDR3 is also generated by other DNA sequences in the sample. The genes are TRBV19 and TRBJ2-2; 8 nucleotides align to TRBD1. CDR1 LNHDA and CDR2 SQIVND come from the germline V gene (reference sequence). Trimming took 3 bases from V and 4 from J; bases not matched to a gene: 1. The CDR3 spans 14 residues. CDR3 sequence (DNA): TGTGCCAGTAGTATTGGACAGGGCACCGGGGAGCTGTTTTTT. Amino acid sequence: CASSIGQGTGELFF.

The CDR3 coding sequence is TGTGCCTGGAGGTCGGGACTAGCGGGTTCAGCATCCTACAATGAGCAGTTCTTC. This codes for CAWRSGLAGSASYNEQFF. This chain connects TRBV30 to TRBJ2-1; 12 bases are a match to TRBD2. This CDR3 region has 18 residues. CDR1 and CDR2 from the germline V gene are GTSNPN and SVGIG (reference sequence). Unmatched junction bases numbered 10, after V lost 3 bases and J lost 1 base. Full variable domain (rest looked up from reference TRBV30 and TRBJ2-1): SQTIHQWPATLVQPVGSPLSLECTVEGTSNPNLYWYRQAAGRGLQLLFYSVGIGQISSEVPQNLSASRPQDRQFILSSKKLLLSDSGFYLCAWRSGLAGSASYNEQFFGPGTRLTVL.

The CDR3 here is CASSLFGASQPQHF. CDR3 sequence (DNA): TGTGCCAGCAGCTTGTTTGGGGCATCTCAGCCCCAGCATTTT. The chain couples TRBV7-6 to TRBJ1-5, with D possibly TRBD1 on 5 matching bases. The CDR3 spans 14 residues. Trimming shortened V by 3 bases and J by 6 bases, and 12 bases separated the two germline ends. Germline CDR1 SGHVS, CDR2 FNYEAQ.

CDR3 sequence: CASRLAGAANIQYF. The CDR3 bases are TGTGCCAGCAGACTAGCGGGGGCAGCAAACATTCAGTACTTC. The genes are TRBV2 and TRBJ2-4; 11 bases fit TRBD2. Germline CDR1 and CDR2: SNHLY and FYNNEI. This CDR3 region has 14 residues. Unmatched junction bases numbered 4, after V lost 6 bases and J lost 6 bases.